The present T cell receptor (beta chain) was sequenced within a study of blood T cell repertoires in COVID-19. Across the whole study: Both acute and convalescent COVID-19 samples were obtained from the United States, Italy and Spain. Sources were T cells, B-cell-depleted T cells, or PBMCs; the material itself was cDNA or gDNA.

Trimming pared 1 base from V and 10 bases from J, leaving 11 bases between. This CDR3 region has 14 residues. CDR1 LNHNV and CDR2 YYDKDF come from the germline V gene (reference sequence). Authors' analysis steps: Reference gene primers were amplified, and this amplification served to estimate nucleated cell counts. The method was immunoSEQ multiplex PCR; TCRdb's version includes in-frame clones alone and lacks a portion of them. V and J calls and clone size are those listed in that table; D and trimming were worked out from the DNA. The sample shows 210,000 or so clones, almost 85% of them seen only once.

J is TRBJ1-6 and V is TRBV15; TRBD1 might be the D (5 bases). Material: peripheral blood. The TCR originated in a woman in her 70s with active or convalescent COVID-19. The CDR3 is CATSRVGESSPLHF. In DNA, the CDR3 is TGTGCCACCAGCAGAGTAGGGGAAAGCTCACCCCTCCACTTT.